The clone carrying this T cell receptor beta chain showed up just once. Its antigen is as yet unknown. The record originates from a study of cytomegalovirus exposure and HLA in healthy donors. Study observations and caveats: Generally TCR sequences proved uncommon, though certain public TCRs appeared in numerous donors. The study labeled 170 or so TCR beta chains cytomegalovirus-associated. In vitro, three CMV-associated chains proved specific for CMV antigens.

The donors were members of the approximately 120-subject validation cohort (separate from the roughly 680-subject first cohort). The data were produced by immunoSEQ multiplex PCR, yet TCRdb's version contains in-frame clones alone and is incomplete. Among 75,000 to 95,000 clones listed, roughly 96% were seen once. This CDR3 contains 14 residues. The germline V gene encodes CDR1 LNHDA and CDR2 SQIVND (reference sequence). Trimming at V came to 5 bases and at J to 5 bases, leaving 5 bases not matched to a gene. The sample comprised PBMCs. The clonotype was recovered from a man younger than 35 in good health and CMV-seronegative. This chain uses TRBV19 with TRBJ2-3, with 9 nucleotides matching TRBD2. The CDR3 DNA reads as TGTGCCAGTAGTGCGGGAGGGCTGGGAGATACGCAGTATTTT. Translation gives CASSAGGLGDTQYF.